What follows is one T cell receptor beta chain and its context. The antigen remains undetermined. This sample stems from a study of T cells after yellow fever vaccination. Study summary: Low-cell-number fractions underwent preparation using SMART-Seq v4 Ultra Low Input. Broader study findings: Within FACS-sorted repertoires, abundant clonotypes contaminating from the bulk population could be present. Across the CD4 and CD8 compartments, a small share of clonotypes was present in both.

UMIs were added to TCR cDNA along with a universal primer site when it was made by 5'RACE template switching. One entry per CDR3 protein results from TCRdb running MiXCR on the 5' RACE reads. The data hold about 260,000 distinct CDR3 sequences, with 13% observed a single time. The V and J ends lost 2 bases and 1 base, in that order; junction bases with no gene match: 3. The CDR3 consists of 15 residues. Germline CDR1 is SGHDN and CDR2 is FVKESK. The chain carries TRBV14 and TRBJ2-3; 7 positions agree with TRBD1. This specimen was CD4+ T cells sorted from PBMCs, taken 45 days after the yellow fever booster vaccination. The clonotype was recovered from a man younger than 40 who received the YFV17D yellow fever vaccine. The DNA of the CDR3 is TGTGCCAGCAGCCAACCCGGACAGGGCACAGATACGCAGTATTTT. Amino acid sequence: CASSQPGQGTDTQYF. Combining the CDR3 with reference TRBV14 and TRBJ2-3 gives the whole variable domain EAGVTQFPSHSVIEKGQTVTLRCDPISGHDNLYWYRRVMGKEIKFLLHFVKESKQDESGMPNNRFLAERTGGTYSTLKVQPAELEDSGVYFCASSQPGQGTDTQYFGPGTRLTVL.